Listed here is a single T cell receptor beta chain. The entry originates in a study of T cell changes during pregnancy in multiple sclerosis. Using immunoSEQ multiplex PCR, the repertoire was profiled, and TCRdb retains in-frame clones only, with some absent. There are about 67,000 clones in the sample; about 89% occur only once, and approximately 1.4% lies in the top ten. This CDR3 is built from 15 residues. The germline gives CDR1 LNHDA, CDR2 SQIVND (reference sequence). V was cut by 5 bases and J by 4 bases, with 17 bases left in between. The clonotype originates from a female donor with multiple sclerosis, enrolled in a pregnancy study. The chain couples TRBV19 to TRBJ2-5, with D possibly TRBD2 on 6 matching bases. Sequenced material: peripheral blood, taken in the second trimester of pregnancy. CDR3 amino acids: CASSYTSDGGETQYF. The CDR3 DNA reads TGTGCCAGTAGTTACACTAGTGACGGGGGAGAGACCCAGTACTTC.